This TCR beta chain was captured by sequencing in a study of a mutant IDH1 vaccine in newly diagnosed glioma. Whole-study context: Eight vaccinations were given in weeks 1, 3, 5, 7, 11, 15, 19 and 23. Earlier care involved radiotherapy, temozolomide, or both, and the majority received both. Patients were started on vaccination 4-6 weeks after radiotherapy alone, or with temozolomide cycles.

Time point here: week 5, during vaccination. Vaccine doses each comprised 300 ug of mutant IDH1 20-mer peptide, with topical imiquimod. Germline V lookup: CDR1 GTSNPN, CDR2 SVGIG (reference sequence). Trimming left V 0 bases short and J 0 bases short, with 8 bases between. This CDR3 has 14 amino acids. Concerning this clone: The antigen remains unidentified.

Assay: immunoSEQ multiplex PCR; the TCRdb copy retains only in-frame clones and omits some. This sample carries over 55,000 clones, 70% to 85% of them seen once, and the ten largest clones take 3.1%. The chain employs TRBV30 and TRBJ1-1; D remains ambiguous. This clonotype was sampled from a woman under 30 with glioma. Some clones in this sample may be carry-over from other donors' samples. Here the sequenced sample was PBMCs, taken from a glioma patient whose treatment included an IDH1 peptide vaccine. This CDR3 is CAWSVGHMNTEAFF. The CDR3 nucleotides are TGTGCCTGGAGTGTTGGCCATATGAACACTGAAGCTTTCTTT.